This T cell receptor beta chain appears in the sequencing data of a study of Graves' ophthalmopathy and Graves' hyperthyroidism. The CDR3 totals 15 residues. Trimming left V 5 bases short and J 5 bases short, with 19 bases between. The germline CDR1 and CDR2 sequences are SGHAT and FQDESV (reference sequence). 10 ml of fresh blood yielded the PBMCs by density gradient. In this sample, this clonotype turned up many times. For repertoire sequencing, the TCR beta CDR3 regions were amplified from RNA transcripts. A first-round RT-PCR used HTBI primers, followed by a second-round multiplex PCR. TCRdb reprocessed the multiplex PCR reads with MiXCR, giving one entry per CDR3 protein. The sample carries 350,000 to 400,000 distinct CDR3 sequences, about 16% recorded once.

The source material was peripheral blood. V is TRBV11-1 and J is TRBJ2-7; D could derive from TRBD1 or TRBD2 (6 bases each). The receptor was isolated from a young woman with Graves' ophthalmopathy. The CDR3 DNA sequence: TGTGCCAGCAGCCCCTTTACGGGGGCCATAGACGAGCAGTACTTC. Translating it yields CASSPFTGAIDEQYF.